A selection of T cell receptor beta chains follows, all from one sample in a study of T-cell reconstitution after alpha-beta-depleted transplantation in children. In TCRdb, the PCR reads were re-called with MiXCR into one record per CDR3 protein. Among some 500,000 distinct CDR3 sequences listed, approximately 16% were seen once. The sequences come from PBMCs from the stem cell graft donor, collected from the stem cell graft. The source of these receptors is a human donor who donated a stem cell graft to a child with acute lymphoblastic leukemia. Each CDR3 is given with its conserved first and last residue. D genes are given only for firm matches. Rows may omit the clone size; those that give it use once, few, many or a size class.

cdr3_aa cdr3_nt j_call v_call d_call clone_size
CASSQGVDEQFF TGCGCCAGCAGCCAAGGGGTTGATGAGCAGTTCTTC TRBJ2-1 TRBV4-1 NA NA
CASSVFPGTSARDEQFF TGTGCCAGCAGCGTATTTCCGGGGACTAGCGCTAGGGATGAGCAGTTCTTC TRBJ2-1 TRBV11-2 TRBD2 few
CSVAGPGYEQYF TGCAGCGTGGCGGGGCCCGGGTACGAGCAGTACTTC TRBJ2-7 TRBV29-1 NA NA
CASSFVDTQYF TGTGCCAGCAGTTTTGTCGATACGCAGTATTTT TRBJ2-3 TRBV27 NA NA
CASSIGMNTEAFF TGTGCCAGTAGTATAGGTATGAACACTGAAGCTTTCTTT TRBJ1-1 TRBV19 NA NA
CASRSGAWTHTDTQYF TGTGCCAGCAGATCTGGGGCCTGGACCCACACAGATACGCAGTATTTT TRBJ2-3 TRBV27 NA few
CASSWENIVNTEAFF TGCGCCAGCAGTTGGGAAAACATAGTGAACACTGAAGCTTTCTTT TRBJ1-1 TRBV5-1 NA few
CASSFTGFNQPQHF TGTGCCAGCAGTTTTACAGGGTTCAATCAGCCCCAGCATTTT TRBJ1-5 TRBV27 NA few
CASSLDKGVMNTEAFF TGCGCCAGCAGCTTGGACAAGGGAGTCATGAACACTGAAGCTTTCTTT TRBJ1-1 TRBV5-1 NA few
CASSFSGSQYEQYF TGCGCCAGCAGCTTTAGCGGGAGCCAGTACGAGCAGTACTTC TRBJ2-7 TRBV5-1 TRBD2 few
CASSEFFQEDQPQHF TGTGCCAGCAGTGAATTTTTCCAGGAAGATCAGCCCCAGCATTTT TRBJ1-5 TRBV2 NA NA
CSARILGLADTDTQYF TGCAGTGCTAGAATCCTGGGACTAGCGGACACAGATACGCAGTATTTT TRBJ2-3 TRBV20-1 TRBD2 NA
CASSPFTEGRVEQYF TGCGCCAGCAGCCCGTTTACGGAAGGTCGAGTCGAGCAGTACTTC TRBJ2-7 TRBV5-1 NA NA
CASSSGTSGFANTGELFF TGTGCCAGTAGTTCTGGGACTAGCGGGTTCGCGAACACCGGGGAGCTGTTTTTT TRBJ2-2 TRBV19 TRBD2 few
CASSLVQGSFGELFF TGTGCCAGCAGCTTAGTGCAGGGCTCGTTCGGGGAGCTGTTTTTT TRBJ2-2 TRBV7-9 NA NA
CASSQDAGGHGMYSPLHF TGCGCCAGCAGCCAAGATGCCGGGGGCCACGGGATGTATTCACCCCTCCACTTT TRBJ1-6 TRBV4-1 NA NA
CASSLDRTGLYGYTF TGTGCCAGCAGTTTAGATCGGACAGGGCTGTATGGCTACACCTTC TRBJ1-2 TRBV12-3/TRBV12-4 TRBD1 NA
CSASPHNEQFF TGCAGTGCTAGTCCCCACAATGAGCAGTTCTTC TRBJ2-1 TRBV20-1 NA many
CASSLEAGSYEQYF TGTGCCAGCAGTTTAGAAGCGGGCTCCTACGAGCAGTACTTC TRBJ2-7 TRBV12-3/TRBV12-4 NA many
CASSLWVDEQFF TGCGCCAGCAGCCTCTGGGTCGATGAGCAGTTCTTC TRBJ2-1 TRBV5-1 NA NA
CASTRPGGEKLFF TGTGCCAGCACCCGACCCGGTGGTGAAAAACTGTTTTTT TRBJ1-4 TRBV12-3/TRBV12-4 NA NA
CASTLVNPPNYGYTF TGTGCCAGCACCTTGGTGAATCCACCTAACTATGGCTACACCTTC TRBJ1-2 TRBV6-2/TRBV6-3 NA NA